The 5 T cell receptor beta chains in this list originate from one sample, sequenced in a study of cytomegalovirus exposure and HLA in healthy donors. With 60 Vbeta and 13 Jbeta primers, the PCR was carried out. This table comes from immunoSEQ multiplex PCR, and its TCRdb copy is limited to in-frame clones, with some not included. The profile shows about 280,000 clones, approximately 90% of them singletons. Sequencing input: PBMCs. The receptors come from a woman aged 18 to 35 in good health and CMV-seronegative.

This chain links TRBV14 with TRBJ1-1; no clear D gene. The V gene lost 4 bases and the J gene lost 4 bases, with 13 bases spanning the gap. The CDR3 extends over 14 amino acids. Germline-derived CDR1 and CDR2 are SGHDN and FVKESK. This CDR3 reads CASSLPGFGTEAFF. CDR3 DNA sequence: TGTGCCAGCAGCCTACCGGGTTTTGGCACTGAAGCTTTCTTT.

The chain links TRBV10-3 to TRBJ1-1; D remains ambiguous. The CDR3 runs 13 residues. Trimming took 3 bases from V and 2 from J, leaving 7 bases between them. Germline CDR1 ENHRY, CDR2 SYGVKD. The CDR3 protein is CAISDSLNTEAFF. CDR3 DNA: TGTGCCATCAGTGACTCACTTAACACTGAAGCTTTCTTT.

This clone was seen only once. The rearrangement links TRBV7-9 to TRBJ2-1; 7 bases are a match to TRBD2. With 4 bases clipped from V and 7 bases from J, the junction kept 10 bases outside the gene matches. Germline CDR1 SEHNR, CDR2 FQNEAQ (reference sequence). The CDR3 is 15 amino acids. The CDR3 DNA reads TGTGCCAGCAGCTCCTCCGGGGGGTATCTGAATGAGCAGTTCTTC. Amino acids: CASSSSGGYLNEQFF. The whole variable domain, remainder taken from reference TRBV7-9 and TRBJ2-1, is DTGVSQNPRHKITKRGQNVTFRCDPISEHNRLYWYRQTLGQGPEFLTYFQNEAQLEKSRLLSDRFSAERPKGSFSTLEIQRTEQGDSAMYLCASSSSGGYLNEQFFGPGTRLTVL.

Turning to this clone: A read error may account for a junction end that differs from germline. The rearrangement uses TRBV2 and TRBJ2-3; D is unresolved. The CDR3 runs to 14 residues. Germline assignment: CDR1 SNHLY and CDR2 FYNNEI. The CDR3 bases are TGTGCCAGCCGTGACGGAACACTAACAGATACGCAGTATTTT. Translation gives CASRDGTLTDTQYF.

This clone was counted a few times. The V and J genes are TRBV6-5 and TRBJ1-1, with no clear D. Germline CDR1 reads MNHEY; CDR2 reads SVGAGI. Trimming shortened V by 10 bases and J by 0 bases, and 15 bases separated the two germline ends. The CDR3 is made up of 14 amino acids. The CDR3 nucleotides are TGTGCCACCACCCCCACAATCATGAACACTGAAGCTTTCTTT. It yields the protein CATTPTIMNTEAFF.